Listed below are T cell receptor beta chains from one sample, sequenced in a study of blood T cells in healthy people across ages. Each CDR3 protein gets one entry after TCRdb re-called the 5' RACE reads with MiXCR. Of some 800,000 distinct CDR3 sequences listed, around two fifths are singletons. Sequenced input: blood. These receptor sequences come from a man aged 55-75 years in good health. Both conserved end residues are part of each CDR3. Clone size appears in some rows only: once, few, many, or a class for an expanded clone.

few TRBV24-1 CATSDPGTGGKTGELFF
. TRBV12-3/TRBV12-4 CASSPQGSEQYF
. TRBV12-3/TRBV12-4 CASSLEGVGETQYF
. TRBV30 CARSVLAGNNEQFF
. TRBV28 CASSEWTGGSYNEQFF
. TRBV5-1 CASSTPQETQYF
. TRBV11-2 CASAAKGQGAHEQYF
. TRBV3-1 CASSRGVAGLSSNEQFF
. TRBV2 CASRTDSLTDTQYF
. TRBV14 CASSQVRTGGRYF
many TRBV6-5 CASSYGTGTYEQYF
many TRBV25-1 CASNRQGPPPYGYTF
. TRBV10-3 CAISPGQGGQETQYF
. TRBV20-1 CSARAPEGREQYF
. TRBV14 CASSQRDRASYEQYF
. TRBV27 CASSLKKDSSYEQYF
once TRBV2 CASSADTDNSPLHF
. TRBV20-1 CSARDEWGRNIQYF
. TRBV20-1 CSAKRPGTKETQYF
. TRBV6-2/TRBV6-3 CASSLFQGTRNTEAFF
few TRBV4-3 CASSQEHSYEQYF
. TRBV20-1 CSAEGRGTQYF
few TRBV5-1 CASSGTGGVTEAFF
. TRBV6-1 CASSDTGSYEQYF
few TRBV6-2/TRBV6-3 CASSTPGIQETQYF
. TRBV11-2 CASSFKSRGPISTDTQYF
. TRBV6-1 CASNPTRGYGYTF
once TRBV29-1 CSVEDGGEGGRSQYF
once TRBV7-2 CASSLVRTSGENNEQFF
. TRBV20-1 CSARDRLRGGWTGELFF
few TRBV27 CASSPQAGGPGDTQYF
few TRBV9 CASSVGTEFSYEQYF
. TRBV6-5 CASRGGRSAGGYTF
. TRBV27 CASGQGAGTDTQYF
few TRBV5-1 CASSLGKTGVTDTQYF